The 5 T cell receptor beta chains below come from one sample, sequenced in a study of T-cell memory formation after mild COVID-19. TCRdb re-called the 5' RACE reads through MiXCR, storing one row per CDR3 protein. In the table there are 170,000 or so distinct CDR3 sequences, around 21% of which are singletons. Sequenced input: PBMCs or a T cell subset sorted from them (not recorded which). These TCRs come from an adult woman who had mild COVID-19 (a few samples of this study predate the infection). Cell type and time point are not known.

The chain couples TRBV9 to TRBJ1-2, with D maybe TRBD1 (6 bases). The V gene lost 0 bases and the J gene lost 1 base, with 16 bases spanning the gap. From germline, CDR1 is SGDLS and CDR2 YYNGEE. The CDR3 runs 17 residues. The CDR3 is CASSVARTGADNYGYTF. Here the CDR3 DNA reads TGTGCCAGCAGCGTAGCTAGGACGGGGGCAGATAACTATGGCTACACCTTC.

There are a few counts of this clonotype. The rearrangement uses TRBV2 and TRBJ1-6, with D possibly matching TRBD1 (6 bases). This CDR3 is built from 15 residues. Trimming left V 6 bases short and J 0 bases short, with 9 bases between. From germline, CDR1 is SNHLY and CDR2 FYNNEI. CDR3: CASREDSSYNSPLHF. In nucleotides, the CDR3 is TGTGCCAGCAGGGAGGACAGCTCCTATAATTCACCCCTCCACTTT.

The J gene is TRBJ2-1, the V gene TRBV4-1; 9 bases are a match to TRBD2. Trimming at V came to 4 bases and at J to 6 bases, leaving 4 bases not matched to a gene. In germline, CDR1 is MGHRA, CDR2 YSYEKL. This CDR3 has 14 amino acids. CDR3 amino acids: CASSRTSAPNEQFF. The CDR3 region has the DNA TGCGCCAGCAGCCGGACTAGCGCTCCCAATGAGCAGTTCTTC.

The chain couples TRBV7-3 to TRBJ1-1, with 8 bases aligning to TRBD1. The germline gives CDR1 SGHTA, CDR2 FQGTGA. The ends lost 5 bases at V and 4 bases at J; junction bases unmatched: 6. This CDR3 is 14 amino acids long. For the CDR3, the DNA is TGTGCCAGCAGCCAGGCAGGGGGCGGCACTGAAGCTTTCTTT. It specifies CASSQAGGGTEAFF.

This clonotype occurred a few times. Here the CDR3 DNA reads TGCGCCAGCAGCCCGTTGGGGCGGGAGAGGACCTACGAGCAGTACTTC. Amino acids: CASSPLGRERTYEQYF. The chain combines TRBV4-1 with TRBJ2-7, with 7 bases aligning to TRBD2. The V gene end was trimmed by 4 bases and the J gene end by 2 bases; junction bases not matched to a gene: 11. Per germline, CDR1 MGHRA and CDR2 YSYEKL. The CDR3 has 16 amino acids.